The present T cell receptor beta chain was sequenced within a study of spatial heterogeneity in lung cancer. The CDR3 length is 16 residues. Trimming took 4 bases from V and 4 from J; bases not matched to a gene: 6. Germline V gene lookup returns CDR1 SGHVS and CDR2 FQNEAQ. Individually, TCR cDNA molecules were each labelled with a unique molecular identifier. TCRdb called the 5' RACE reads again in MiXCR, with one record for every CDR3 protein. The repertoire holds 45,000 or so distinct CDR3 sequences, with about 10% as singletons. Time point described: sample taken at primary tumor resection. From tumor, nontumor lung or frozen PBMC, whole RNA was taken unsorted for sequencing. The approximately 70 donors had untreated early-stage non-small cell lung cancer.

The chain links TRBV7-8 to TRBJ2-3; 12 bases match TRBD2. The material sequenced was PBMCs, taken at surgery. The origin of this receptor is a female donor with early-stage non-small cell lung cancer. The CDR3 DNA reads TGTGCCAGCAGCTACCTAGCGGGGGGGGGAGCAGATACGCAGTATTTT. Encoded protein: CASSYLAGGGADTQYF. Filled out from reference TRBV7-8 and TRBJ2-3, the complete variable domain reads GAGVSQSPRYKVAKRGQDVALRCDPISGHVSLFWYQQALGQGPEFLTYFQNEAQLDKSGLPSDRFFAERPEGSVSTLKIQRTQQEDSAVYLCASSYLAGGGADTQYFGPGTRLTVL.